The source of this TCR beta chain is a study of T cells after posttransplantation cyclophosphamide. Study-wide findings and caveats: TRB overlap between skin or GI tissue T cells and blood was limited. TRB clonality was highly associated with recipient CMV seropositivity and reactivation.

Sequencing used immunoSEQ multiplex PCR; TCRdb keeps in-frame clones, though not all of them. Found here are about 20,000 clones, under 99% of them singletons; the top ten hold roughly 0.17%. This clone was seen once. Its antigen is currently unknown. Cells defined as naive were viable CD3+CD4+ or CD3+CD8+ and CCR7+CD45RA+CD45RO-CD95-CD27+CD28+. This related bone marrow graft donor gave peripheral blood on the day of marrow donation. The CDR3 runs to 15 residues. The V end lost 5 bases, the J end lost 5 bases, and 17 bases lay between the germline ends. CDR1 and CDR2 (germline): SGHAT, FQNNGV. The TCR originated in a man aged 35 to 55 in good health, CMV-negative, and a related stem cell transplant donor. Source material: naive CD4+ T cells sorted from PBMCs. V gene TRBV11-2 combines with J gene TRBJ2-3, with D perhaps matching TRBD2 (7 bases). CDR3: CASSQKGGAGDTQYF. CDR3 in DNA: TGTGCCAGCAGCCAAAAGGGGGGGGCCGGAGATACGCAGTATTTT. The whole variable domain, remainder taken from reference TRBV11-2 and TRBJ2-3, is EAGVAQSPRYKIIEKRQSVAFWCNPISGHATLYWYQQILGQGPKLLIQFQNNGVVDDSQLPKDRFSAERLKGVDSTLKIQPAKLEDSAVYLCASSQKGGAGDTQYFGPGTRLTVL.